The source of this TCR beta chain is a study of T cell responses to AZD1222 COVID-19 vaccine (TCRdb year 2021). Broadly, across the study: TCR sequencing was performed for 230 to 250 trial participants, of whom around 210 were given two doses of AZD1222 and around 25 were given two doses of MenACWY control vaccine. Enrollment into the trials was organized by age into subgroups of 18-55, 56-69 and 70-plus years, and those subgroups contained roughly 160, 29 and 62 TCR-sequenced participants, respectively. The study at large found these results: Nearly half of unique spike-specific TCRs reportedly recognized epitopes outside regions mutated in the B.1.351 and B.1.1.7 variants. CD4 TCRs associated with the vaccine covered the entire spike protein, and the dominant responses were in regions 160-218 and 743-854. Spike-specific TCR breadth and depth rose significantly after two AZD1222 doses compared with day 0 and with MenACWY recipients. Because no samples from the day 14 peak response were available, repertoires could be characterized only after the peak T cell response. The 56-69-year group was small, and its depth increase did not reach significance, likely because of low power. Conclusions about previously exposed vaccinees were limited because only six or seven AZD1222 recipients were SARS-CoV-2 seropositive at baseline. Participants were mostly white British, with more females than males. The authors suggested clonal diversity may have been underestimated.

The CDR3 regions of human TCRbeta chains were analyzed by immunosequencing. The study's processing was this. TCRs in the repertoires were matched against a reference library of SARS-CoV-2-specific TCRs that had been generated with the MIRA antigen-specificity platform. Breadth meant the fraction of unique TCRs that were SARS-CoV-2-associated, whereas depth meant the fraction of total T cells that were SARS-CoV-2-associated. Using the MIRA data, each spike-specific TCR was mapped to the spike region that the TCR reacts to and placed in a CD4 or CD8 class. Log10-transformed breadth and depth values were compared by one-way ANOVA with Sidak's multiple comparisons tests. TCRdb took over this immuneACCESS table, retaining in-frame rearrangements with V and J assigned. Such tables are incomplete; in checked studies, under half of the missing clones stem from an unresolved V gene, and the remainder is unexplained. Clone size and V and J calls were adopted from that table, with D and trimming inferred from the DNA. The sample data list 89,000 or so clones, and around 90% of these were observed just once. The ten largest clones represent roughly 11% of the sample.

Of note for this clone: This clone's antigen is unknown. No per-base quality is available; no much larger clone lies one base away.

The CDR3 covers 17 residues, taking in both the cysteine and the phenylalanine. Only the CDR3 region is kept as DNA, spanning 51 bases read in frame from base 1. Germline trimming amounts to 3 bases on V and 10 bases on J, with 21 as the count of junction bases outside the gene matches. According to the germline V gene (reference sequence), CDR1 reads DFQATT and CDR2 reads SNEGSKA. According to the study, the label for this sample's time point signals: about 28 days (+/-7) after the second vaccine dose. AZD1222 recipients with second doses at about 4 weeks or about 12 weeks were pooled, because spike-specific TCR depth and breadth did not differ between schedules. Vaccinee samples were obtained from the UK trials COV001 and COV002, which included a single-blind randomized controlled phase 2/3 trial of AZD1222 (ChAdOx1 nCoV-19) in healthy adults. Trial participant PBMC samples were collected at day 0 and day 28 after the second dose for TCRbeta chain sequencing.

The chain links TRBV20-1 with TRBJ2-3; 8 middle bases align to TRBD2. This TCR came from an adult who received the AZD1222 COVID-19 vaccine. The sequencing used peripheral blood, collected 28 days after the second AZD1222 dose. For the CDR3, the sequence is CSASLGSGSADVRPQYF. In nucleotide form, the sequence is TGCAGTGCTAGTTTGGGAAGCGGGAGCGCCGACGTTCGACCGCAGTATTTT.